These 14 T cell receptor beta chains share one sample of origin, sequenced in a study of shared T cell receptors in the human thymus. Using immunoSEQ multiplex PCR, the repertoire was profiled, and TCRdb retains in-frame clones only, with some absent. The data show about 380,000 clones, approximately 95% seen once. What was sequenced was thymocytes. The receptor source for this set is a human donor.

The CDR3 sequence is CASSAKEDEPYSPLHF. The CDR3 coding sequence is TGTGCCAGCAGCGCCAAGGAGGACGAGCCTTATTCACCCCTCCACTTT. The chain couples TRBV7-2 to TRBJ1-6; D is unresolved. The CDR3 length is 16 residues. V was clipped by 5 bases and J by 8 bases, with 19 bases between them. Germline V gene lookup returns CDR1 SGHTA and CDR2 FQGNSA.

The chain uses TRBV10-3 and TRBJ2-5; TRBD2 matches 16 bases. Trimming removed 6 bases from V and 3 bases from J; junction bases left unmatched: 10. CDR1 is ENHRY and CDR2 is SYGVKD in the germline V gene. CDR3 length: 18 residues. This CDR3 reads CAIRGTSGRERPEETQYF. The CDR3 DNA follows: TGTGCCATCAGGGGGACTAGCGGGAGGGAACGTCCTGAAGAGACCCAGTACTTC.

The chain's CDR3 is CASSPRLYNEQFF. CDR3 DNA: TGTGCCAGCTCACCACGACTTTACAATGAGCAGTTCTTC. The chain is built from TRBV18 and TRBJ2-1; D gene ambiguous. The germline CDR1 and CDR2 sequences are KGHSH and LQKENI. The CDR3 is 13 residues long. The V gene lost 1 base and the J gene lost 4 bases, with 5 bases spanning the gap.

The chain uses TRBV28 and TRBJ2-7, with 9 bases identical to TRBD1. CDR1 is MDHEN, CDR2 SYDVKM, per germline. The CDR3 is made up of 18 amino acids. V lost 8 bases, J lost 2 bases, and 19 bases stayed unmatched. The CDR3 reads CASGRFLTGTGIPYEQYF. In DNA form, the CDR3 reads TGTGCCAGCGGTCGCTTCCTTACCGGGACAGGGATCCCCTACGAGCAGTACTTC.

The chain couples TRBV27 to TRBJ1-1; the D is unclear. The CDR3 is 14 amino acids. Germline-derived CDR1 and CDR2 are MNHEY and SMNVEV (reference sequence). Trimming took 5 bases from V and 1 from J, leaving 11 bases between them. CDR3 nucleotide sequence: TGTGCCAGCAGTATTCCGGGAAAGAACACTGAAGCTTTCTTT. This codes for CASSIPGKNTEAFF.

This sequence joins TRBV28 and TRBJ1-2; D ambiguous. Germline lookup yields CDR1 MDHEN and CDR2 SYDVKM. V was pared by 6 bases and J by 7 bases, with 21 bases between. CDR3 length: 15 amino acids. CDR3 protein: CASSLPPHGSCGYTF. CDR3 bases: TGTGCCAGCAGCCTCCCCCCCCACGGGTCCTGTGGCTACACCTTC.

This chain joins TRBV5-1 and TRBJ2-5; TRBD2 matches 14 bases. CDR1 and CDR2 from the germline V gene are SGHRS and YFSETQ. The V and J ends lost 0 bases and 7 bases, in that order; junction bases with no gene match: 14. This CDR3 spans 19 amino acids. CDR3 in DNA: TGCGCCAGCAGCTTGGGGCTATCCGGGACTAGCGGGAGTTTGAGGACCCAGTACTTC. It codes for CASSLGLSGTSGSLRTQYF.

The sample holds one count of this clone. The chain couples TRBV7-9 to TRBJ1-2; D uncertain. The CDR3 totals 14 residues. Germline CDR1 reads SEHNR; CDR2 reads FQNEAQ (reference sequence). The ends were cut back, 3 bases at V and 2 bases at J, with 10 bases in the middle. The CDR3 reads CASSLYSANYGYTF. DNA for the CDR3: TGTGCCAGCAGCTTGTATTCGGCCAACTATGGCTACACCTTC.

The V and J genes are TRBV19 and TRBJ2-2; a possible D gene is TRBD1 (6 bases). V was trimmed by 4 bases and J by 5 bases, leaving 11 bases between them. CDR1 and CDR2 from the germline V gene are LNHDA and SQIVND (reference sequence). This CDR3 spans 14 amino acids. CDR3 amino acids: CASSNTGWTGELFF. The CDR3 region has the DNA TGTGCCAGTAGTAATACAGGGTGGACCGGGGAGCTGTTTTTT.

The genes are TRBV10-3 and TRBJ2-7; 15 bases are a match to TRBD2. CDR3 length: 19 residues. With V trimmed by 5 bases and J by 3 bases, 14 bases remained unmatched. Germline-derived CDR1 and CDR2 are ENHRY and SYGVKD. CDR3: CAISYGLAGGKTENYEQYF. CDR3 sequence (DNA): TGTGCCATCAGTTACGGACTAGCGGGAGGGAAAACCGAAAACTACGAGCAGTACTTC.

This chain links TRBV5-5 with TRBJ2-1, with D perhaps being TRBD1 or TRBD2 (5 bases each). The CDR3 has 15 amino acids. Germline-derived CDR1 and CDR2 are SGHKS and YYEKEE (reference sequence). Trimming left V 0 bases short and J 7 bases short, with 14 bases between. CDR3 bases: TGTGCCAGCAGCTTGGTCCGGGACCTAGGGAATGAGCAGTTCTTC. It is translated as CASSLVRDLGNEQFF.

Here the CDR3 reads CASSGRDSRGTNEKLFF. In DNA form, the CDR3 reads TGTGCCAGCAGCGGTCGGGACTCCCGAGGAACTAATGAAAAACTGTTTTTT. The rearrangement links TRBV7-8 to TRBJ1-4, with D possibly being TRBD1 (5 bases). V was shortened by 5 bases and J by 1 base, with 17 bases between the two germline ends. The V gene's germline CDR1 is SGHVS and CDR2 FQNEAQ. The CDR3 length is 17 residues.

The chain recombines TRBV28 with TRBJ2-5; D perhaps matches TRBD1 (5 bases). CDR3 length equals 21 residues. V was pared by 4 bases and J by 1 base, with 31 bases between. Germline V gene sequence: CDR1 MDHEN, CDR2 SYDVKM. The DNA for the CDR3 is TGTGCCAGCAGTTCCCCTGGGGCTGACTTTCGCTCTTTAACGCGCCAAGAGACCCAGTACTTC. Translated, it gives CASSSPGADFRSLTRQETQYF.

Only one count was recorded for this clone. This chain links TRBV6-1 with TRBJ2-7, with 11 positions matching TRBD2. Germline lookup yields CDR1 MNHNS and CDR2 SASEGT. The V segment lost 1 base and the J segment 1 base; nucleotides outside the gene matches: 9. This CDR3 is built from 18 residues. The CDR3 DNA is TGTGCCAGCAGTGAAGGTGATAGCGGGAGGGCCGCTTCCTACGAGCAGTACTTC. Translation: CASSEGDSGRAASYEQYF.